These T cell receptor beta chains were read from a single sample in a study of T cells in Graves' hyperthyroidism and ophthalmopathy. MiXCR, run by TCRdb on the multiplex PCR reads, gives a single entry per CDR3 protein. The table includes around 540,000 distinct CDR3 sequences, 15% to 20% detected once. Sequences were obtained from blood. All receptors derive from a woman aged 25 to 39 with Graves' ophthalmopathy. The conserved cysteine and the conserved F or W are not part of the CDR3 here.

V	J	CDR3
TRBV5-1	TRBJ2-3	ASSFSSGITSDTQY
TRBV28	TRBJ2-1	ASSPSGIFNEQF
TRBV5-1	TRBJ2-7	ASSLAPMTGNEQY
TRBV18	TRBJ2-7	ASSPTGKRYEQY
TRBV5-1	TRBJ1-1	ASSLMGSLNTEAF
TRBV6-1	TRBJ2-3	ASTRDSTDTQY
TRBV7-9	TRBJ2-3	ASSSTPGRGADTQY
TRBV6-2/TRBV6-3	TRBJ2-1	ASSYYGHNEQF
TRBV6-2/TRBV6-3	TRBJ1-1	ASSYSANTEAF
TRBV6-5	TRBJ2-1	ASGYRGSWTEQF
TRBV20-1	TRBJ1-1	SATGGTAEVVNTEAF
TRBV2	TRBJ1-6	ASTVPGNSPLH
TRBV9	TRBJ2-7	ASSVYYSTHEQY
TRBV29-1	TRBJ2-7	SVARGGQMGEQY
TRBV5-1	TRBJ2-1	ASQQEGGTYNEQF
TRBV12-3/TRBV12-4	TRBJ1-1	ASRFSFRTTEAF
TRBV4-2	TRBJ2-7	ASSQDLADGEQY
TRBV24-1	TRBJ2-1	ATEGPDAYNEQF
TRBV18	TRBJ1-6	ASSPQAGGSPLH
TRBV5-1	TRBJ1-2	ASSFRTTNYGYT
TRBV20-1	TRBJ1-5	SAYTGGDHQPQH
TRBV11-2	TRBJ1-1	ASEIGVNTEAF